This TCR beta chain comes out of a study of CD8 T cells in ankylosing spondylitis. Study findings and constraints: There was a TCR beta motif, made of several highly homologous variants, that appeared characteristic of ankylosing spondylitis blood.

This CDR3 is built from 13 residues. Quantitative 5'-RACE with molecular barcodes generated TCR beta libraries. TCRdb ran MiXCR on the 5' RACE reads and lists one entry per CDR3 protein. The sample holds a few hundred thousand distinct CDR3 sequences; around 22% are singletons and the top ten take roughly a sixth. This clonotype has a count of ten or more. Its antigen is unidentified. The germline gene is not matched at one end of the junction; a read error may be the cause. The source material was blood, either unsorted or a sorted T cell fraction (not recorded which). This TCR was sampled from a male donor with ankylosing spondylitis. This rearrangement joins TRBV12-3 or TRBV12-4 to TRBJ2-3; TRBD2 matches 11 bases. CDR3 sequence: CASSVAGGDTQYF. CDR3 sequence (DNA): TGTGCCAGCAGTGTAGCGGGAGGGGATACGCAGTATTTT.